What follows are 30 T cell receptor beta chains derived from one specimen sequenced in a study of blood T cell repertoires in COVID-19. Assay: immunoSEQ multiplex PCR; the TCRdb copy retains only in-frame clones and omits some. The repertoire has about 39,000 clones, over 75% of them found once; the top ten carry 8% to 10%. Material: peripheral blood. These receptors came from a human donor in a cohort sampled during active COVID-19.

The chain employs TRBV27 and TRBJ1-5; D may be TRBD1 (6 bases). Germline V lookup: CDR1 MNHEY, CDR2 SMNVEV (reference sequence). This CDR3 comprises 14 residues. The V and J ends lost 3 bases and 4 bases respectively, with 10 bases between them. CDR3 protein: CASSFGGRNQPQHF. The CDR3 DNA follows: TGTGCCAGCAGTTTTGGGGGCCGGAATCAGCCCCAGCATTTT.

The chain joins TRBV18 to TRBJ1-1; 7 bases align to TRBD1. Germline CDR1 reads KGHSH; CDR2 reads LQKENI. There are 15 residues in the CDR3. Losses at the gene ends were 6 bases for V and 2 bases for J; bases not matched to a gene: 9. The CDR3 region has the DNA TGTGCCAGCTCGCCAGACAGGGTGGAAAACACTGAAGCTTTCTTT. Residues: CASSPDRVENTEAFF.

V usage is TRBV30 and J usage is TRBJ1-2, with TRBD1 matching over 7 bases. The CDR3 has 13 amino acids. With 3 bases clipped from V and 9 bases from J, the junction kept 10 bases outside the gene matches. Per germline, CDR1 GTSNPN and CDR2 SVGIG (reference sequence). In DNA form, the CDR3 reads TGTGCCTGGAGCGTTAACAGGGGATCGAGCTACACCTTC. This encodes CAWSVNRGSSYTF.

The rearrangement joins TRBV5-1 to TRBJ2-1, with 10 bases aligning to TRBD1. CDR3 size: 16 residues. Losses at the gene ends were 4 bases for V and 1 base for J; bases not matched to a gene: 5. Per the germline V gene, CDR1 is SGHRS and CDR2 is YFSETQ. CDR3 residues: CASSKRQGASYNEQFF. The CDR3 bases are TGCGCCAGCAGCAAACGACAGGGGGCTTCCTACAATGAGCAGTTCTTC.

The V and J genes are TRBV6-2 or TRBV6-3 and TRBJ1-4, with 9 bases matching TRBD1. Germline V gene lookup returns CDR1 MNHEY and CDR2 SVGEGT. After removal of 6 bases from V and 13 bases from J, the junction contained 9 bases not matched to a gene. The CDR3 is 13 residues long. The CDR3 loop is CASSAGQGSGLFF. CDR3 in DNA: TGTGCCAGCAGCGCGGGACAGGGTAGCGGACTGTTTTTT.

The CDR3 nucleotides read TGTGCCAGCAGTCAAGGGGACAATCTCGGCTACACCTTC. Residues: CASSQGDNLGYTF. The V call is TRBV12-3 or TRBV12-4, the J call TRBJ1-2, with a weak D call TRBD1 (6 bases). V dropped 5 bases and J dropped 8 bases, with 15 bases sitting between them. The CDR3 spans 13 residues.

The chain joins TRBV3-1 (or the pseudogene TRBV3-2) to TRBJ1-2, with D perhaps TRBD1 (5 bases). From germline, CDR1 is LGHDT and CDR2 YNNKEL (reference sequence). The CDR3 is 15 amino acids. V was trimmed by 3 bases and J by 4 bases, leaving 15 bases between them. The CDR3, as DNA: TGTGCCAGCAGCCACCGTCGACAGCTCCTCTATGGCTACACCTTC. It yields the protein CASSHRRQLLYGYTF.

V gene TRBV5-4 combines with J gene TRBJ1-2; 9 bases are a match to TRBD1. This CDR3 region has 14 residues. With 3 bases clipped from V and 2 bases from J, the junction kept 2 bases outside the gene matches. Germline assignment: CDR1 SGHNT and CDR2 YYREEE (reference sequence). CDR3 coding DNA: TGTGCCAGCAGCTCCGGGACAGGGAACTATGGCTACACCTTC. Its protein is CASSSGTGNYGYTF. Together with reference TRBV5-4 and TRBJ1-2, the CDR3 gives the full variable domain: ETGVTQSPTHLIKTRGQQVTLRCSSQSGHNTVSWYQQALGQGPQFIFQYYREEENGRGNFPPRFSGLQFPNYSSELNVNALELDDSALYLCASSSGTGNYGYTFGSGTRLTVV.

The J gene is TRBJ2-5, the V gene TRBV9; possibly TRBD1 for D (6 bases). Germline V gives CDR1 SGDLS, CDR2 YYNGEE. Trimming removed 3 bases from V and 3 bases from J, with 6 bases in between. CDR3 length: 12 amino acids. CDR3 DNA: TGTGCCAGCAGCGCAGGGGAAGAGACCCAGTACTTC. This codes for CASSAGEETQYF.

The gene calls are TRBV15 and TRBJ1-4, with 9 bases that match TRBD1. Per germline, CDR1 LNHNV and CDR2 YYDKDF (reference sequence). V was pared by 8 bases and J by 1 base, with 8 bases of the junction left unmatched. This CDR3 has 16 amino acids. CDR3 sequence reads: CATPTGGIGTNEKLFF. The CDR3 DNA sequence: TGTGCCACCCCAACAGGGGGCATAGGAACTAATGAAAAACTGTTTTTT.

The chain recombines TRBV9 with TRBJ2-7, with D perhaps matching TRBD1 (5 bases). V was pared by 4 bases and J by 6 bases, with 17 bases between. Germline V gene sequence: CDR1 SGDLS, CDR2 YYNGEE. The CDR3 runs 14 residues. CDR3 DNA: TGTGCCAGCAGCCCATACCAGGGAAGGGGCGAGCAGTACTTC. As protein: CASSPYQGRGEQYF.

In DNA, the CDR3 is TGTGCCAGCTCCTTCGACAGGGCGGAAAAGCCCCAGCATTTT. Translating gives CASSFDRAEKPQHF. V gene TRBV18 combines with J gene TRBJ1-5, with 7 bases matching TRBD1. Germline trimming cut 6 bases from V and 8 bases from J; bases unmatched to any gene: 10. The CDR3 contains 14 residues. CDR1 is KGHSH, CDR2 LQKENI, per germline. Combining the CDR3 with reference TRBV18 and TRBJ1-5 gives the whole variable domain NAGVMQNPRHLVRRRGQEARLRCSPMKGHSHVYWYRQLPEEGLKFMVYLQKENIIDESGMPKERFSAEFPKEGPSILRIQQVVRGDSAAYFCASSFDRAEKPQHFGDGTRLSIL.

V gene TRBV6-5 combines with J gene TRBJ1-2; weak D call: TRBD1 (6 bases). Per the germline V gene, CDR1 is MNHEY and CDR2 is SVGAGI. Trimming left V 2 bases short and J 10 bases short, with 14 bases between. The CDR3 length is 13 residues. The CDR3 coding sequence is TGTGCCAGCAGTTACAATACAGGGAATGACTACACCTTC. This encodes CASSYNTGNDYTF.

The chain joins TRBV5-4 to TRBJ2-7; 9 bases align to TRBD1. Trimming removed 4 bases from V and 3 bases from J; junction bases left unmatched: 5. Germline values: CDR1 SGHNT, CDR2 YYREEE (reference sequence). The CDR3 runs to 14 residues. The CDR3 DNA follows: TGTGCCAGCAGCGCGGGACAGGGTCTCTACGAGCAGTACTTC. Its translation is CASSAGQGLYEQYF. Drawing the rest from reference TRBV5-4 and TRBJ2-7, the complete variable domain is ETGVTQSPTHLIKTRGQQVTLRCSSQSGHNTVSWYQQALGQGPQFIFQYYREEENGRGNFPPRFSGLQFPNYSSELNVNALELDDSALYLCASSAGQGLYEQYFGPGTRLTVT.

The rearrangement joins TRBV27 to TRBJ1-5; D may be TRBD1 (6 bases). Germline CDR1 reads MNHEY; CDR2 reads SMNVEV (reference sequence). V was cut by 1 base and J by 9 bases, with 22 bases left in between. CDR3 length: 17 residues. CDR3 coding DNA: TGTGCCAGCAGTTTATTGGGGGGCGGGGGCATCGGGAGGCCCCAGCATTTT. Translation gives CASSLLGGGGIGRPQHF.

This chain uses TRBV19 with TRBJ2-4; 12 nucleotides align to TRBD2. Germline CDR1 LNHDA, CDR2 SQIVND (reference sequence). The CDR3 is 17 residues long. The J segment lost 1 base and the V segment lost 4 bases, leaving 5 bases of the junction unmatched. In nucleotides, the CDR3 is TGTGCCAGTAGTAAGGCTACTAGCGGGGGGGCCAAAAACATTCAGTACTTC. Translation gives CASSKATSGGAKNIQYF.

This clone was recorded only once. The J gene is TRBJ1-1, the V gene TRBV25-1, with 8 bases identical to TRBD1. Germline CDR1 is MGHDK and CDR2 is SYGVNS. The V segment lost 4 bases and the J segment 1 base; nucleotides outside the gene matches: 5. The CDR3 consists of 15 residues. The DNA for the CDR3 is TGTGCCAGCAGTGGCCGGGACAGGAGGAACACTGAAGCTTTCTTT. Amino acids: CASSGRDRRNTEAFF.

In its sample, this clone was seen once. This chain links TRBV12-3 or TRBV12-4 with TRBJ1-1, with TRBD1 matching 8 bases. This CDR3 has 13 residues. The ends lost 1 base at V and 9 bases at J; junction bases unmatched: 4. The DNA for the CDR3 is TGTGCCAGCAGTTTAGGCCAGGGGGCGCAAGCTTTCTTT. It codes for CASSLGQGAQAFF.

The chain is built from TRBV10-2 and TRBJ2-3, with D possibly being TRBD2 (6 bases). V lost 6 bases and J 10 bases, leaving 11 bases between the germline ends. The germline V gene has CDR1 WSHSY and CDR2 SAAADI. This CDR3 comprises 11 residues. The CDR3 DNA reads as TGCGCCAGCAGAGGGACTGGGGCGCAGTATTTT. This gives the protein CASRGTGAQYF.

The chain links TRBV7-9 to TRBJ2-7; TRBD1 matches at 9 bases. CDR3 length: 16 amino acids. Germline CDR1 is SEHNR and CDR2 is FQNEAQ (reference sequence). Germline trimming cut 1 base from V and 5 bases from J; bases unmatched to any gene: 9. The CDR3 region is CASSLDPGQGTNEQYF. The CDR3 coding sequence is TGTGCCAGCAGCTTAGATCCGGGACAGGGAACTAACGAGCAGTACTTC. The full variable domain, completed using reference TRBV7-9 and TRBJ2-7, is DTGVSQNPRHKITKRGQNVTFRCDPISEHNRLYWYRQTLGQGPEFLTYFQNEAQLEKSRLLSDRFSAERPKGSFSTLEIQRTEQGDSAMYLCASSLDPGQGTNEQYFGPGTRLTVT.

V is TRBV3-1 (or the pseudogene TRBV3-2) and J is TRBJ1-2; 7 nucleotides match TRBD1. Germline-derived CDR1 and CDR2 are LGHDT and YNNKEL (reference sequence). The trim removed 1 base at V and 0 bases at J, leaving 8 bases unmatched. This CDR3 is 17 amino acids long. As DNA, the CDR3 is TGTGCCAGCAGCCAAGCCCCAGGGGGAGGAGCTAACTATGGCTACACCTTC. The encoded protein is CASSQAPGGGANYGYTF.

This rearrangement joins TRBV9 to TRBJ1-4, with a weak D call TRBD1 (5 bases). Germline CDR1 and CDR2: SGDLS and YYNGEE. CDR3 length: 17 residues. V was pared by 0 bases and J by 2 bases, with 14 bases between. The CDR3 DNA follows: TGTGCCAGCAGCGTAGGGTCGGGCTGGGGCACTAATGAAAAACTGTTTTTT. This gives the protein CASSVGSGWGTNEKLFF. The whole variable domain, remainder taken from reference TRBV9 and TRBJ1-4, is DSGVTQTPKHLITATGQRVTLRCSPRSGDLSVYWYQQSLDQGLQFLIQYYNGEERAKGNILERFSAQQFPDLHSELNLSSLELGDSALYFCASSVGSGWGTNEKLFFGSGTQLSVL.

This clone was detected once. The J gene is TRBJ2-7, the V gene TRBV2; the match to TRBD2 covers 10 bases. The germline V gene encodes CDR1 SNHLY and CDR2 FYNNEI. The CDR3 has 14 residues. The junction had 8 bases not matched to a gene; V was cut back by 6 bases and J by 6 bases. CDR3 coding DNA: TGTGCCAGCAGCGGGACTAGCGAGTTGACCGAGCAGTACTTC. Amino acid sequence: CASSGTSELTEQYF.

This clone was observed once. The chain recombines TRBV6-1 with TRBJ2-4, with 7 bases fitting TRBD2. Unmatched junction bases numbered 6, after V lost 5 bases and J lost 5 bases. Looked up from germline, CDR1 is MNHNS and CDR2 is SASEGT. The length of the CDR3 is 14 residues. CDR3 sequence: CASSRVGGENIQYF. As DNA, the CDR3 is TGTGCCAGCAGTCGGGTGGGGGGGGAAAACATTCAGTACTTC.

J is TRBJ2-1 and V is TRBV6-2 or TRBV6-3; D is ambiguous. V was pared by 2 bases and J by 5 bases, with 4 bases between. This CDR3 has 12 amino acids. Germline V gene data show CDR1 as MNHEY and CDR2 as SVGEGT. Here the CDR3 reads CASSYEDNEQFF. For the CDR3, the DNA is TGTGCCAGCAGTTACGAGGACAATGAGCAGTTCTTC.

The gene calls are TRBV19 and TRBJ2-3, with 7 nucleotides matching TRBD1. Trimming removed 3 bases from V and 3 bases from J; junction bases left unmatched: 9. Looked up from germline, CDR1 is LNHDA and CDR2 is SQIVND (reference sequence). The CDR3 has 16 residues. CDR3 in DNA: TGTGCCAGTAGTATCGCACAGGGGAAAGCGACAGATACGCAGTATTTT. Translated: CASSIAQGKATDTQYF.

The chain joins TRBV19 to TRBJ2-7; 9 nucleotides align to TRBD2. CDR1 LNHDA and CDR2 SQIVND come from the germline V gene (reference sequence). This CDR3 region has 14 residues. With V trimmed by 4 bases and J by 1 base, 2 bases remained unmatched. The CDR3 nucleotides read TGTGCCAGTAGTAATAGCGGGAGATCCTACGAGCAGTACTTC. It yields the protein CASSNSGRSYEQYF.

This clone was seen a single time. V is TRBV11-2 and J is TRBJ2-5, with D possibly TRBD1 on 7 matching bases. V lost 4 bases, J lost 2 bases, and 11 bases lay in between. Germline V gene lookup returns CDR1 SGHAT and CDR2 FQNNGV. This CDR3 region has 14 residues. DNA of the CDR3: TGTGCCAGCAGCTACGGGGGACAGCAAGAGACCCAGTACTTC. Amino acids: CASSYGGQQETQYF. The variable domain in full, with the rest retrieved from reference TRBV11-2 and TRBJ2-5, is EAGVAQSPRYKIIEKRQSVAFWCNPISGHATLYWYQQILGQGPKLLIQFQNNGVVDDSQLPKDRFSAERLKGVDSTLKIQPAKLEDSAVYLCASSYGGQQETQYFGPGTRLLVL.

The V call is TRBV5-8, the J call TRBJ2-1, with a weak D call TRBD2 (6 bases). The CDR3 sequence is 16 residues long. CDR1 is SGHTS and CDR2 is YDEGEE in the germline V gene. Trimming cost V 4 bases and J 0 bases, with 14 bases left between them. CDR3 coding DNA: TGTGCCAGCAGCCGGGACTGGTCTAGCTCCTACAATGAGCAGTTCTTC. Encoded protein: CASSRDWSSSYNEQFF. Supplemented by reference TRBV5-8 and TRBJ2-1, the full variable domain reads EAGVTQSPTHLIKTRGQQATLRCSPISGHTSVYWYQQALGLGLQFLLWYDEGEERNRGNFPPRFSGRQFPNYSSELNVNALELEDSALYLCASSRDWSSSYNEQFFGPGTRLTVL.

The rearrangement joins TRBV7-2 to TRBJ2-1, with D perhaps TRBD2 (6 bases). Germline V gene data show CDR1 as SGHTA and CDR2 as FQGNSA. The CDR3 sequence is 12 residues long. The V gene lost 6 bases and the J gene lost 7 bases, with 10 bases spanning the gap. The chain's CDR3 is CASRGLSNEQFF. CDR3 sequence (DNA): TGTGCCAGCAGAGGACTATCGAATGAGCAGTTCTTC.